The 24 T cell receptor beta chains below come from one sample, sequenced in a study of blood T cell repertoires in COVID-19. Sequenced by immunoSEQ multiplex PCR; TCRdb stores in-frame clones only, minus some. Of 300,000 or so clones detected, under 90% appear once; the ten largest clones hold over 9.5%. The source material was PBMCs or T cells enriched from blood (not recorded which). The receptors shown here come from a woman between 18 and 29 years old who had recovered from COVID-19.

The chain carries TRBV28 and TRBJ1-1, with D perhaps matching TRBD1 (6 bases). CDR1 and CDR2 (germline): MDHEN, SYDVKM. The CDR3 consists of 17 residues. Trimming removed 5 bases from V and 1 base from J, with 20 bases in between. The CDR3, as DNA: TGTGCCAGCAGTCCCTTGACAGTCAGGGGTGGGAACACTGAAGCTTTCTTT. Protein sequence: CASSPLTVRGGNTEAFF. The whole variable domain, filled in from reference TRBV28 and TRBJ1-1, reads DVKVTQSSRYLVKRTGEKVFLECVQDMDHENMFWYRQDPGLGLRLIYFSYDVKMKEKGDIPEGYSVSREKKERFSLILESASTNQTSMYLCASSPLTVRGGNTEAFFGQGTRLTVV.

The rearrangement links TRBV28 to TRBJ2-2; the match to TRBD1 covers 7 bases. With 1 base clipped from V and 5 bases from J, the junction kept 4 bases outside the gene matches. The CDR3 has 15 residues. Per the germline V gene, CDR1 is MDHEN and CDR2 is SYDVKM. CDR3 bases: TGTGCCAGCAGTTTATACCAGGGGGAAACCGGGGAGCTGTTTTTT. Translated: CASSLYQGETGELFF.

This rearrangement joins TRBV2 to TRBJ1-1; D uncertain. CDR1 is SNHLY, CDR2 FYNNEI, per germline. The CDR3 runs to 13 residues. V was pared by 3 bases and J by 1 base, with 6 bases between. The CDR3, as DNA: TGTGCCAGCAGTGAGGAGGGGAACACTGAAGCTTTCTTT. Residues: CASSEEGNTEAFF. The complete variable domain, with remaining parts taken from reference TRBV2 and TRBJ1-1, reads EPEVTQTPSHQVTQMGQEVILRCVPISNHLYFYWYRQILGQKVEFLVSFYNNEISEKSEIFDDQFSVERPDGSNFTLKIRSTKLEDSAMYFCASSEEGNTEAFFGQGTRLTVV.

J is TRBJ2-3 and V is TRBV7-3; 8 bases map to TRBD2. The CDR3 runs to 13 residues. The germline gives CDR1 SGHTA, CDR2 FQGTGA. V shed 0 bases, J shed 8 bases, and the junction held 1 base outside the gene matches. CDR3 in DNA: TGTGCCAGCAGCTTAACGCTAGCGGGTACGCAGTATTTT. This gives the protein CASSLTLAGTQYF.

The chain links TRBV16 to TRBJ2-7; TRBD1 aligns across 10 bases. V was pared by 4 bases and J by 6 bases, with 12 bases of the junction left unmatched. The CDR3 length is 16 residues. CDR1 KGHSY and CDR2 FQNENV come from the germline V gene. CDR3 region: CASSLVSGQGFGEQYF. In DNA form, the CDR3 reads TGTGCCAGCAGCCTCGTATCGGGACAGGGGTTCGGCGAGCAGTACTTC.

The chain combines TRBV28 with TRBJ1-6; TRBD1 agrees at 7 bases. V shed 7 bases and J 4 bases; nucleotides not matched to a gene: 13. Per germline, CDR1 MDHEN and CDR2 SYDVKM. The CDR3 is made up of 17 amino acids. The CDR3, as DNA: TGTGCCAGCATCCCCTCGGAGGGGGCGCAGTATAATTCACCCCTCCACTTT. It encodes CASIPSEGAQYNSPLHF. Supplemented by reference TRBV28 and TRBJ1-6, the full variable domain reads DVKVTQSSRYLVKRTGEKVFLECVQDMDHENMFWYRQDPGLGLRLIYFSYDVKMKEKGDIPEGYSVSREKKERFSLILESASTNQTSMYLCASIPSEGAQYNSPLHFGNGTRLTVT.

This clone was observed a handful of times. The V call is TRBV19, the J call TRBJ1-1, with TRBD1 identical over 8 bases. The CDR3 length is 14 residues. The germline gives CDR1 LNHDA, CDR2 SQIVND (reference sequence). V lost 3 bases to trimming and J lost 3 bases; unmatched junction nucleotides: 3. This chain's CDR3 is CASSIYRGDTEAFF. The CDR3 DNA follows: TGTGCCAGTAGTATCTACAGGGGGGACACTGAAGCTTTCTTT.

The gene calls are TRBV5-6 and TRBJ2-7; D perhaps matches TRBD1 (6 bases). This CDR3 has 14 residues. Trimming pared 0 bases from V and 5 bases from J, leaving 12 bases between. CDR1 is SGHDT and CDR2 is YYEEEE in the germline V gene. The CDR3 DNA reads TGTGCCAGCAGCTTGGGGTGGGGGCGCAACGAGCAGTACTTC. Its translation is CASSLGWGRNEQYF.

V gene TRBV19 combines with J gene TRBJ2-3; D is undetermined. The germline CDR1 and CDR2 sequences are LNHDA and SQIVND (reference sequence). The V and J ends lost 1 base and 2 bases respectively, with 10 bases between them. CDR3 length equals 15 residues. This chain's CDR3 is CASSIGGGYTDTQYF. In DNA, the CDR3 is TGTGCCAGTAGTATAGGCGGTGGGTACACAGATACGCAGTATTTT.

This clone appeared a few times. The chain has TRBV29-1 and TRBJ2-5; TRBD1 might be the D (6 bases). The ends were cut back, 7 bases at V and 5 bases at J, with 17 bases in the middle. This CDR3 comprises 13 residues. Germline V CDR1 and CDR2: SQVTM, ANQGSEA. CDR3 in amino acids: CSAVGQRGETQYF. The CDR3 DNA sequence: TGCAGCGCTGTTGGACAGCGAGGGGAGACCCAGTACTTC.

The rearrangement uses TRBV19 and TRBJ2-1; TRBD1 agrees at 10 bases. V gave up 5 bases and J gave up 3 bases; unmatched junction bases: 4. CDR1 is LNHDA, CDR2 SQIVND, per germline (reference sequence). This CDR3 spans 15 amino acids. CDR3 nucleotides: TGTGCCAGTAGTGCCGGGACAGGGGACTACAATGAGCAGTTCTTC. Translation gives CASSAGTGDYNEQFF.

The chain recombines TRBV28 with TRBJ2-4, with 8 bases fitting TRBD2. J was trimmed by 13 bases and V by 7 bases; bases with no gene match: 9. The CDR3 covers 12 residues. The germline V gene has CDR1 MDHEN and CDR2 SYDVKM. Here the CDR3 reads CASTPQRGPQYF. The CDR3 nucleotides read TGTGCCAGCACCCCGCAGCGGGGGCCCCAGTACTTC.

The J gene is TRBJ1-1, the V gene TRBV11-3; D remains unclear. The CDR3 extends over 16 amino acids. Germline V lookup: CDR1 SGHNT, CDR2 YENEEA. Trimming removed 5 bases at V and 0 bases at J, with 16 bases between. The CDR3 DNA reads as TGTGCCAGCAGCACACACAGACCTCCTATGAACACTGAAGCTTTCTTT. It codes for CASSTHRPPMNTEAFF. The full variable domain, rest sourced from reference TRBV11-3 and TRBJ1-1, is EAGVVQSPRYKIIEKKQPVAFWCNPISGHNTLYWYLQNLGQGPELLIRYENEEAVDDSQLPKDRFSAERLKGVDSTLKIQPAELGDSAVYLCASSTHRPPMNTEAFFGQGTRLTVV.

The V gene is TRBV18, the J gene TRBJ1-5; 7 bases fit TRBD1. Germline V gene data show CDR1 as KGHSH and CDR2 as LQKENI. The CDR3 has 17 amino acids. J lost 2 bases, V lost 3 bases, and 10 bases had no gene match. CDR3 loop: CASSPRGTVNGNQPQHF. Here the CDR3 DNA reads TGTGCCAGCTCACCCCGCGGGACAGTCAATGGCAATCAGCCCCAGCATTTT.

The chain combines TRBV5-1 with TRBJ1-1, with 9 nucleotides matching TRBD1. CDR3 size: 15 residues. From germline, CDR1 is SGHRS and CDR2 YFSETQ. V trimming: 0 bases; J trimming: 6 bases; junction bases outside the gene matches: 6. The CDR3 protein is CASSLGDRVSAEAFF. The CDR3 DNA sequence: TGCGCCAGCAGCTTGGGGGACAGGGTCTCCGCTGAAGCTTTCTTT.

The CDR3 DNA follows: TGTGCCAGCTCGCCACGGACAGTTGGCAATCAGCCCCAGCATTTT. The encoded protein is CASSPRTVGNQPQHF. The V call is TRBV27, the J call TRBJ1-5; D might be TRBD1 (6 bases). CDR1 and CDR2 (germline): MNHEY, SMNVEV (reference sequence). Trimming took off 8 bases at V and 2 bases at J, with 16 bases between the two ends. The CDR3 runs to 15 residues.

The chain employs TRBV15 and TRBJ2-2; D uncertain. V lost 4 bases, J lost 0 bases, and 18 bases lay in between. Germline V gene lookup returns CDR1 LNHNV and CDR2 YYDKDF (reference sequence). The CDR3 runs 18 residues. The CDR3 sequence is CATSTQPRLDTNTGELFF. For the CDR3, the DNA is TGTGCCACCAGCACCCAACCCCGACTTGATACGAACACCGGGGAGCTGTTTTTT.

A few counts support this clone. V is TRBV7-9 and J is TRBJ2-5; D is perhaps TRBD1 (6 bases). Germline CDR1 reads SEHNR; CDR2 reads FQNEAQ (reference sequence). V lost 1 base and J lost 13, with 16 bases in between. This CDR3 comprises 13 residues. The CDR3 bases are TGTGCCAGCAGCTTAGGCGGACAGCGTAATATGTACTTC. It is translated as CASSLGGQRNMYF.

J is TRBJ2-3 and V is TRBV12-5; no clear D. CDR3 size: 17 residues. CDR1 is LGHNT, CDR2 FRNRAP, per germline. Trimming took off 3 bases at V and 0 bases at J, with 16 bases between the two ends. CDR3 loop: CASGFHSRPSSTDTQYF. CDR3 nucleotide sequence: TGTGCTAGTGGTTTCCACAGCCGCCCTTCTAGCACAGATACGCAGTATTTT. Filled out from reference TRBV12-5 and TRBJ2-3, the complete variable domain reads DARVTQTPRHKVTEMGQEVTMRCQPILGHNTVFWYRQTMMQGLELLAYFRNRAPLDDSGMPKDRFSAEMPDATLATLKIQPSEPRDSAVYFCASGFHSRPSSTDTQYFGPGTRLTVL.

V and J are TRBV3-1 (or the pseudogene TRBV3-2) and TRBJ2-3, with 12 positions matching TRBD2. The CDR3 runs to 15 residues. Losses at the gene ends were 7 bases for V and 6 bases for J; bases not matched to a gene: 8. From germline, CDR1 is LGHDT and CDR2 YNNKEL (reference sequence). This CDR3 is CASTFWTSGADTQYF. For the CDR3, the DNA is TGTGCCAGCACCTTCTGGACTAGCGGGGCCGATACGCAGTATTTT.

Only a few counts were recorded for this clone. The chain combines TRBV6-5 with TRBJ2-3; 8 bases are a match to TRBD2. CDR1 MNHEY and CDR2 SVGAGI come from the germline V gene. The CDR3 is made up of 14 amino acids. V gave up 7 bases and J gave up 4 bases; unmatched junction bases: 7. The CDR3 DNA follows: TGTGCCAGCAACTCGCGGGGGGCCGCAGATACGCAGTATTTT. Encoded protein: CASNSRGAADTQYF.

This clone was detected only once. The V and J genes are TRBV10-3 and TRBJ2-2; 13 positions agree with TRBD2. CDR3 length: 14 amino acids. V was clipped by 10 bases and J by 5 bases; unmatched bases: 4. Germline V lookup: CDR1 ENHRY, CDR2 SYGVKD. The CDR3 DNA is TGTGCCACCTTGGGACTAGCGGGGACCGGGGAGCTGTTTTTT. It specifies CATLGLAGTGELFF.

Here the CDR3 DNA reads TGTGCCAGCAAGGGGTTGAACACTGAAGCTTTCTTT. This codes for CASKGLNTEAFF. The gene calls are TRBV28 and TRBJ1-1, with D perhaps matching TRBD1 (5 bases). The length of the CDR3 is 12 residues. V lost 7 bases to trimming and J lost 0 bases, with 6 bases between them. The germline V gene has CDR1 MDHEN and CDR2 SYDVKM.

The chain carries TRBV12-3 or TRBV12-4 and TRBJ1-1; 7 bases are a match to TRBD1. The CDR3 sequence is 12 residues long. The V gene end was trimmed by 5 bases and the J gene end by 9 bases; junction bases not matched to a gene: 6. In DNA, the CDR3 is TGTGCCAGCAGTCTAGACAGGGTTAAAGCTTTCTTT. It specifies CASSLDRVKAFF.